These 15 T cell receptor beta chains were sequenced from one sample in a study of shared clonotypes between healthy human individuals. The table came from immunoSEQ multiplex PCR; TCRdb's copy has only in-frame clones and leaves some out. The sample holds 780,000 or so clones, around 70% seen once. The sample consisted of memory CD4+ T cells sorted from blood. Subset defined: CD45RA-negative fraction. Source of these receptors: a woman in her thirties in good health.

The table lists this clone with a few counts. DNA for the CDR3: TGTGCCAGCAGCCCACCGGGACAGGCGCTACTGAACACTGAAGCTTTCTTT. It translates to CASSPPGQALLNTEAFF. The rearrangement uses TRBV7-9 and TRBJ1-1; TRBD1 agrees at 8 bases. Germline assignment: CDR1 SEHNR and CDR2 FQNEAQ (reference sequence). This CDR3 has 17 residues. Losses at the gene ends were 5 bases for V and 0 bases for J; bases not matched to a gene: 11.

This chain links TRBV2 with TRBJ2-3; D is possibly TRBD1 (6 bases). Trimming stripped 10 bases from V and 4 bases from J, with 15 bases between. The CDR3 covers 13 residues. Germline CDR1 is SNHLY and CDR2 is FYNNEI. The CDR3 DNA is TGTGCCACCCGAGGGGGTCGGTCAGATACGCAGTATTTT. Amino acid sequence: CATRGGRSDTQYF.

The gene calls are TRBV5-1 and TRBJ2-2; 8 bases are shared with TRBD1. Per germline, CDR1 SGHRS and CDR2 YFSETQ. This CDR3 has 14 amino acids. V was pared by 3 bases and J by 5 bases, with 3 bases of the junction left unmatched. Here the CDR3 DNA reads TGCGCCAGCAGCTCGGACAGGGCAACCGGGGAGCTGTTTTTT. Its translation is CASSSDRATGELFF.

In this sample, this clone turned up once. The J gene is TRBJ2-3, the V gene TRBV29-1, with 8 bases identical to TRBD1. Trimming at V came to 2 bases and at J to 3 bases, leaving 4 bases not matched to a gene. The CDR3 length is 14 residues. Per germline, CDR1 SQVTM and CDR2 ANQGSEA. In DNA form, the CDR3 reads TGCAGCGTTGAACGGGACAGGACAACAGATACGCAGTATTTT. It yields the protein CSVERDRTTDTQYF.

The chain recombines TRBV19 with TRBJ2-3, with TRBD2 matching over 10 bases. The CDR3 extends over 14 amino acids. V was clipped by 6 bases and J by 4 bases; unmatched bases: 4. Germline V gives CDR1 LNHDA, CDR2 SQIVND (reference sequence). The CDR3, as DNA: TGTGCCAGTAGACCTAGCGGGAGCGCAGATACGCAGTATTTT. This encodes CASRPSGSADTQYF.

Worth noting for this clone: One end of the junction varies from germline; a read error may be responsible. This CDR3 is CASSIASRERTYEQYF. The CDR3 coding sequence is TGTGCCAGCAGCATAGCTAGTAGGGAAAGGACCTACGAGCAGTACTTC. This sequence joins TRBV7-8 and TRBJ2-7; D not certain. The V gene's germline CDR1 is SGHVS and CDR2 FQNEAQ. The CDR3 consists of 16 residues.

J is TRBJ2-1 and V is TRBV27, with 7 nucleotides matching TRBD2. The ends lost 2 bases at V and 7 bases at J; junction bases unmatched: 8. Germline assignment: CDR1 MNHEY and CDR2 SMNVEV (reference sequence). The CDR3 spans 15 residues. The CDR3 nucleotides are TGTGCCAGCAGTTTACCGGGAGGAGGTCGGAATGAGCAGTTCTTC. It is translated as CASSLPGGGRNEQFF.

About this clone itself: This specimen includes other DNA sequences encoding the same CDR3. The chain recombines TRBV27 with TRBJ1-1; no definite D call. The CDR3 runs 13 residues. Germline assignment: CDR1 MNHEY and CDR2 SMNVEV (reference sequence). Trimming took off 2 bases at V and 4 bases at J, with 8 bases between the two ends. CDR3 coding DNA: TGTGCCAGCAGTTTACGTCCCAGCACTGAAGCTTTCTTT. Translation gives CASSLRPSTEAFF.

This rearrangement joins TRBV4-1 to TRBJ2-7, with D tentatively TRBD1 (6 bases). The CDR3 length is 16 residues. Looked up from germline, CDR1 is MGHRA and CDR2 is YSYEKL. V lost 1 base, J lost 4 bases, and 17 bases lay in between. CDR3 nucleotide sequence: TGCGCCAGCAGCCAAGTAGGGGGAGAGAGCGATTACGAGCAGTACTTC. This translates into CASSQVGGESDYEQYF.

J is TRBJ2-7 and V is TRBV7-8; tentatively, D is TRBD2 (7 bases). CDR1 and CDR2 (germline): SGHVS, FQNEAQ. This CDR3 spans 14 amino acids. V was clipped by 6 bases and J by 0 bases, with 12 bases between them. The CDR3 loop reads CASRLGGASYEQYF. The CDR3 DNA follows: TGTGCCAGCAGACTAGGGGGGGCCTCCTACGAGCAGTACTTC.

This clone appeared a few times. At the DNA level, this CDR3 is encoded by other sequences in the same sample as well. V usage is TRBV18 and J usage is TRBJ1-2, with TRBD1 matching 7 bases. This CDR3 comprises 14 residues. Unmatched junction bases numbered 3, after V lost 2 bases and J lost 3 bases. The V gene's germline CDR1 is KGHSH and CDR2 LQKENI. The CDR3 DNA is TGTGCCAGCTCACCAGGCCAGGGGGACTATGGCTACACCTTC. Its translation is CASSPGQGDYGYTF.

The CDR3 nucleotides read TGTGCCAGCAGCGTAGGGACTAGCGGGATATCCTACGAGCAGTACTTC. Encoded protein: CASSVGTSGISYEQYF. This rearrangement joins TRBV9 to TRBJ2-7; 12 nucleotides line up with TRBD2. V shed 0 bases and J 1 base; nucleotides not matched to a gene: 2. The CDR3 length is 16 residues. CDR1 is SGDLS, CDR2 YYNGEE, per germline.

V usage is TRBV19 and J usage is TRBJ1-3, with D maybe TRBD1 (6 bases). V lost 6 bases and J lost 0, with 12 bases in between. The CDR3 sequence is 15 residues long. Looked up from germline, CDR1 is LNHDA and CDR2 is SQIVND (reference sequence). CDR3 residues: CASRNGRGSGNTIYF. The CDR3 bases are TGTGCCAGTAGGAACGGCAGGGGCTCTGGAAACACCATATATTTT.

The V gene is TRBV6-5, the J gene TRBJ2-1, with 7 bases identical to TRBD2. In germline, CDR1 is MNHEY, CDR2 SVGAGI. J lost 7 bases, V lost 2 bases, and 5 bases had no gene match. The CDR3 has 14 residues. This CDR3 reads CASSYRGEMNEQFF. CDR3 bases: TGTGCCAGCAGTTACCGGGGGGAGATGAATGAGCAGTTCTTC.

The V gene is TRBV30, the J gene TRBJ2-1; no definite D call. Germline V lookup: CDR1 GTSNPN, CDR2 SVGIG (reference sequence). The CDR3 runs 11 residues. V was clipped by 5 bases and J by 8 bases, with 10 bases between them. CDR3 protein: CAWGRLDEQFF. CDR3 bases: TGTGCCTGGGGTCGGCTCGATGAGCAGTTCTTC.